The 10 T cell receptor beta chains presented below share a single source sample, sequenced in a study of response to subunit inactivated influenza vaccine. TCRdb redid the calling of the RT-PCR reads with MiXCR, one entry per CDR3 protein. The repertoire holds under 550,000 distinct CDR3 sequences, with approximately 7.6% as singletons. The sample in question was PBMCs from blood, obtained about 23 months after vaccination. Receptors originate from a man between 50 and 75 years old who received an inactivated influenza vaccine.

V is TRBV20-1 and J is TRBJ2-1; weak D call: TRBD2 (6 bases). Germline CDR1 and CDR2: DFQATT and SNEGSKA (reference sequence). The V and J ends lost 2 bases and 9 bases respectively, with 8 bases between them. CDR3 length: 11 residues. As DNA, the CDR3 is TGCAGTGCTAGACCGGGGGTTGAGCAGTTCTTC. Residues: CSARPGVEQFF.

This clonotype was seen a handful of times. The chain links TRBV10-3 to TRBJ2-7, with no clear D. Looked up from germline, CDR1 is ENHRY and CDR2 is SYGVKD. There are 12 residues in the CDR3. With 8 bases removed from V and 5 bases from J, the gap between germline ends came to 13 bases. The CDR3 DNA reads as TGTGCCATCGGAGTCGGTCCCGACGAGCAGTACTTC. Translated: CAIGVGPDEQYF.

This clonotype showed up just a few times. The chain uses TRBV12-3 or TRBV12-4 and TRBJ1-5; 7 nucleotides agree with TRBD1. Trimming cost V 3 bases and J 5 bases; bases outside gene matches: 7. This CDR3 contains 15 residues. In DNA form, the CDR3 reads TGTGCCAGCAGTTTCGGGGAGGGGGCCCATCAGCCCCAGCATTTT. Protein sequence: CASSFGEGAHQPQHF.

The gene calls are TRBV18 and TRBJ2-3, with D maybe TRBD1 (5 bases). Trimming took 3 bases from V and 0 from J, leaving 13 bases between them. CDR3 length: 16 amino acids. Germline V gene lookup returns CDR1 KGHSH and CDR2 LQKENI. This CDR3 reads CASSPGRQSSTDTQYF. In DNA, the CDR3 is TGTGCCAGCTCACCCGGTAGACAGTCTAGCACAGATACGCAGTATTTT.

The chain recombines TRBV12-3 or TRBV12-4 with TRBJ2-3; 9 bases map to TRBD2. The CDR3 spans 18 residues. Trimming took 0 bases from V and 0 from J; bases not matched to a gene: 7. The chain's CDR3 is CASSLAGDLAGSTDTQYF. The CDR3 DNA follows: TGTGCCAGCAGTTTAGCGGGGGACCTAGCGGGGAGCACAGATACGCAGTATTTT.

This clonotype turned up a few times. The rearrangement links TRBV9 to TRBJ1-3, with D possibly TRBD1 on 5 matching bases. The length of the CDR3 is 17 residues. Germline loops: CDR1 SGDLS, CDR2 YYNGEE. The V and J ends lost 0 bases and 2 bases respectively, with 15 bases between them. CDR3 amino acids: CASSVDGRGRPGNTIYF. CDR3 coding DNA: TGTGCCAGCAGCGTAGATGGTCGGGGGAGGCCTGGAAACACCATATATTTT. Together with reference TRBV9 and TRBJ1-3, the CDR3 gives the full variable domain: DSGVTQTPKHLITATGQRVTLRCSPRSGDLSVYWYQQSLDQGLQFLIQYYNGEERAKGNILERFSAQQFPDLHSELNLSSLELGDSALYFCASSVDGRGRPGNTIYFGEGSWLTVV.

This clonotype was counted between two and nine times. The rearrangement joins TRBV3-1 to TRBJ1-1, with 8 bases matching TRBD1. The CDR3 consists of 21 residues. Germline V CDR1 and CDR2: LGHDT, YNNKEL (reference sequence). Trimming removed 4 bases from V and 0 bases from J; junction bases left unmatched: 22. CDR3 sequence: CASSLEEITGQAGPLNTEAFF. The DNA of the CDR3 is TGTGCCAGCAGCCTAGAAGAGATCACGGGACAGGCAGGGCCATTGAACACTGAAGCTTTCTTT.

This clonotype occurred a few times. CDR3 loop: CASSLSRDRTYEQYF. In DNA, the CDR3 is TGTGCCAGCAGCTTATCCCGAGACAGAACCTACGAGCAGTACTTC. The chain joins TRBV7-2 to TRBJ2-7; D is perhaps TRBD1 (5 bases). There are 15 residues in the CDR3. Trimming removed 2 bases from V and 2 bases from J, with 13 bases in between. Germline V gene lookup returns CDR1 SGHTA and CDR2 FQGNSA.

Ten or more counts support this clonotype. The chain couples TRBV28 to TRBJ2-4; D is possibly TRBD2 (5 bases). Germline CDR1 MDHEN, CDR2 SYDVKM. This CDR3 is built from 14 residues. V was shortened by 2 bases and J by 2 bases, with 7 bases between the two germline ends. CDR3 nucleotide sequence: TGTGCCAGCAGTTTAGGAGGTTCCAAAAACATTCAGTACTTC. It translates to CASSLGGSKNIQYF. Drawing the rest from reference TRBV28 and TRBJ2-4, the complete variable domain is DVKVTQSSRYLVKRTGEKVFLECVQDMDHENMFWYRQDPGLGLRLIYFSYDVKMKEKGDIPEGYSVSREKKERFSLILESASTNQTSMYLCASSLGGSKNIQYFGAGTRLSVL.

This chain links TRBV7-8 with TRBJ2-7; D is possibly TRBD2 (5 bases). Between the trimmed V and J ends, which lost 1 base and 0 bases, there was a span of 10 bases. Germline loops: CDR1 SGHVS, CDR2 FQNEAQ. This CDR3 region has 15 residues. The CDR3 DNA reads as TGTGCCAGCAGCTTAGGGTCGGCGGGCTCCTACGAGCAGTACTTC. Protein sequence: CASSLGSAGSYEQYF.